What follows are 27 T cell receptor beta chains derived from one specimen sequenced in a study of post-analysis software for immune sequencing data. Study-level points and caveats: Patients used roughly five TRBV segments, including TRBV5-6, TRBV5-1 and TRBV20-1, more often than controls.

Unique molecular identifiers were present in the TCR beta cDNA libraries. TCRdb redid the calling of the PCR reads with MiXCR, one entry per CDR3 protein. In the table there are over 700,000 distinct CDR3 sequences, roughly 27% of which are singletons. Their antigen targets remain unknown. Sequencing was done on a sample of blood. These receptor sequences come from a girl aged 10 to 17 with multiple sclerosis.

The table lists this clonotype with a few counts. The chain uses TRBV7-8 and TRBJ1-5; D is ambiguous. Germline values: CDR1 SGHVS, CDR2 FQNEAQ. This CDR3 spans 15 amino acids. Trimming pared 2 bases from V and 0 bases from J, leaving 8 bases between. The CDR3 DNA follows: TGTGCCAGCAGCTTACAGGCGAATAGCAATCAGCCCCAGCATTTT. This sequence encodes CASSLQANSNQPQHF.

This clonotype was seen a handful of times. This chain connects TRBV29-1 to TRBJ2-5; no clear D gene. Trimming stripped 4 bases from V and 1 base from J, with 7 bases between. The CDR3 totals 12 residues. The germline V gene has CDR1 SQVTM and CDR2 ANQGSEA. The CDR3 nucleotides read TGCAGCGTTGGTAGGGCCCAAGAGACCCAGTACTTC. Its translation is CSVGRAQETQYF.

CDR3 residues: CSAPPGGYQETQYF. The CDR3 bases are TGCAGTGCACCCCCCGGGGGGTACCAAGAGACCCAGTACTTC. V usage is TRBV20-1 and J usage is TRBJ2-5; 7 nucleotides match TRBD2. J lost 0 bases, V lost 6 bases, and 7 bases had no gene match. Per the germline V gene, CDR1 is DFQATT and CDR2 is SNEGSKA (reference sequence). The CDR3 has 14 amino acids.

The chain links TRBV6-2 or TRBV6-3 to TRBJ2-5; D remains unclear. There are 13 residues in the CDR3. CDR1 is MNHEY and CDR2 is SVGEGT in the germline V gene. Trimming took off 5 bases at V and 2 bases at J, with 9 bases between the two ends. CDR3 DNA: TGTGCCAGCAGTGAAAGACGGCAAGAGACCCAGTACTTC. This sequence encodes CASSERRQETQYF.

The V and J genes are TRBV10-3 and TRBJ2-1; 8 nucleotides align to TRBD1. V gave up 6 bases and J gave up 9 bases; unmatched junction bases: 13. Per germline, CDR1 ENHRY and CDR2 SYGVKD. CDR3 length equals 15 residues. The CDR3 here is CAIRQGAFGVGEQFF. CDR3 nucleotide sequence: TGTGCCATCAGGCAGGGGGCATTCGGGGTAGGTGAGCAGTTCTTC.

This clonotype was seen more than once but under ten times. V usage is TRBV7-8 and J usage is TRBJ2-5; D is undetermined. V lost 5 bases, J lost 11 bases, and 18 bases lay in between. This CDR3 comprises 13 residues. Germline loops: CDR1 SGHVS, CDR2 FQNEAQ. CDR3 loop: CASSPRPLYGQYF. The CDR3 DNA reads TGTGCCAGCAGCCCTCGACCGCTTTATGGGCAGTACTTC.

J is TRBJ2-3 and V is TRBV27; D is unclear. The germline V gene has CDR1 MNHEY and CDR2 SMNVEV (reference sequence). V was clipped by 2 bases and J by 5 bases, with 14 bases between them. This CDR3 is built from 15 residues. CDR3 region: CASSLSHPGGDTQYF. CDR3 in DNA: TGTGCCAGCAGTTTAAGCCACCCGGGTGGAGATACGCAGTATTTT.

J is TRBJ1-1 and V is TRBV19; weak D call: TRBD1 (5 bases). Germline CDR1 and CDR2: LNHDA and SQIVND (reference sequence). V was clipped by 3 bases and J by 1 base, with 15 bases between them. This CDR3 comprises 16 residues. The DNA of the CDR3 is TGTGCCAGTAGTATTGTAAGAGTCGACAGGAACACTGAAGCTTTCTTT. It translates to CASSIVRVDRNTEAFF.

The CDR3 region is CASSLGRAMANEQFF. CDR3 in DNA: TGTGCCAGCAGCTTGGGCAGGGCTATGGCCAATGAGCAGTTCTTC. This chain connects TRBV7-2 to TRBJ2-1; D might be TRBD1 (5 bases). Trimming took 3 bases from V and 6 from J, leaving 15 bases between them. The germline V gene encodes CDR1 SGHTA and CDR2 FQGNSA. The CDR3 length is 15 residues.

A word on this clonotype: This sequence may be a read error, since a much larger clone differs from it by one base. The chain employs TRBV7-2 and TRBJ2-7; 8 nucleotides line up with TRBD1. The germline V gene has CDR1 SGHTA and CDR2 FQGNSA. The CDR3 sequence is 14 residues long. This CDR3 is CASSSGTGIYEQNF. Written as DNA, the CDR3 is TGTGCCAGCAGCTCCGGGACAGGAATATACGAGCAGAACTTC.

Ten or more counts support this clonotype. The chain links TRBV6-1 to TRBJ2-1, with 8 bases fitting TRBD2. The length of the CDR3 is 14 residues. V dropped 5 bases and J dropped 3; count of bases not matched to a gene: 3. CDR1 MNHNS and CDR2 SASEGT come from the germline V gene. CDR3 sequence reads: CASSLRGGYNEQFF. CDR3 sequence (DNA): TGTGCCAGCAGTCTCCGGGGGGGCTACAATGAGCAGTTCTTC.

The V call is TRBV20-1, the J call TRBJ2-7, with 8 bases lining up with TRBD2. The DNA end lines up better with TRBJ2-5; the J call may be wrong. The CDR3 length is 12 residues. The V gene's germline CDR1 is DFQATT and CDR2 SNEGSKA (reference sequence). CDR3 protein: CSARRGGETQYF. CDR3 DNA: TGCAGTGCCCGACGGGGGGGCGAGACCCAGTACTTC.

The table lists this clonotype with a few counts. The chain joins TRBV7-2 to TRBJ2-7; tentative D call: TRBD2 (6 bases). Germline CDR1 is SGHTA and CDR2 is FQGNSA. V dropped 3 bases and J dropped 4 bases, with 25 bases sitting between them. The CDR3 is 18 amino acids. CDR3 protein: CASSLRVTLSSDRYEQYF. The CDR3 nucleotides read TGTGCCAGCAGCTTGAGAGTTACTCTGTCTAGCGACCGTTACGAGCAGTACTTC.

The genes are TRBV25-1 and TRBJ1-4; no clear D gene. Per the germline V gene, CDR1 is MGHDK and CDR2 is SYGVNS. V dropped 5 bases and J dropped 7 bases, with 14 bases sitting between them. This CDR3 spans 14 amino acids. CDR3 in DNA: TGTGCCAGCAGTCGGTCACTAGAGCGTGAAAAACTGTTTTTT. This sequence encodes CASSRSLEREKLFF.

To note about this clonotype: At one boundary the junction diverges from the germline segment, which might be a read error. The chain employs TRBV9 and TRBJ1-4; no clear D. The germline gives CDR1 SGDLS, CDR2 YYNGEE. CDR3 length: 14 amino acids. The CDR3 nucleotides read TGTGCCAGCAGCGTAGACTTCTCGATTGAAAAACGGTTTTTT. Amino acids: CASSVDFSIEKRFF.

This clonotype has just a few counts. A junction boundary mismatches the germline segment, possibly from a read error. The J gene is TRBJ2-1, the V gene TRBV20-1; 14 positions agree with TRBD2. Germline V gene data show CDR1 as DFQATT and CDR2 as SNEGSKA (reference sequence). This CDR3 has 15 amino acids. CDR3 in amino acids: CSVTSGRVGYNDQFF. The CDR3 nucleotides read TGCAGTGTGACTAGCGGGAGGGTTGGCTACAATGATCAGTTCTTC.

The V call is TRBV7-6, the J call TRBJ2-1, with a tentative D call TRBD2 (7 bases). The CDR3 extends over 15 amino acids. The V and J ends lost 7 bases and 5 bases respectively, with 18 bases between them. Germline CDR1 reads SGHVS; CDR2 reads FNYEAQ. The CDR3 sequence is CASKSYPGGDNEQFF. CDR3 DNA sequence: TGTGCCAGCAAATCCTATCCGGGGGGCGACAATGAGCAGTTCTTC.

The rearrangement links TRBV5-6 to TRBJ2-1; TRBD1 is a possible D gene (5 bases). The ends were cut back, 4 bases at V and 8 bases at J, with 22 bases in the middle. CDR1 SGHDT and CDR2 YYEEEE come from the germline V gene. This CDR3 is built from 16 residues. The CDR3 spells CASSLPQGYGRDEQFF. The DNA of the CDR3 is TGTGCCAGCAGCCTCCCTCAGGGATATGGTCGGGATGAGCAGTTCTTC.

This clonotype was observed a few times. CDR3 sequence (DNA): TGTGCCAGCAGCCTGACAGGACTAAATCGCTACACCTTC. Translated: CASSLTGLNRYTF. The V call is TRBV5-8, the J call TRBJ1-2, with D possibly being TRBD1 (6 bases). Germline-derived CDR1 and CDR2 are SGHTS and YDEGEE. The CDR3 contains 13 residues. V dropped 4 bases and J dropped 9 bases, with 16 bases sitting between them.

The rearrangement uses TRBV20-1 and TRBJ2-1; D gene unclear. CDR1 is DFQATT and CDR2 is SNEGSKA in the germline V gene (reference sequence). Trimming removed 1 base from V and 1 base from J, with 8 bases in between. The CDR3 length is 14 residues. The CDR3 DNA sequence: TGCAGTGCTAGAGCGTTAGTATCCTACAATGAGCAGTTCTTC. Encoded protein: CSARALVSYNEQFF.

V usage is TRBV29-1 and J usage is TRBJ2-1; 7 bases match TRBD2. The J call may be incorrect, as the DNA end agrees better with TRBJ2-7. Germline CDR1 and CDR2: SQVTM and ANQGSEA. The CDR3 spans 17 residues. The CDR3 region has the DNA TGCAGCGTTGAAGGGATGGCAGCGGGGAGCTCCTACAATGAGCAGTACTTC. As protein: CSVEGMAAGSSYNEQYF.

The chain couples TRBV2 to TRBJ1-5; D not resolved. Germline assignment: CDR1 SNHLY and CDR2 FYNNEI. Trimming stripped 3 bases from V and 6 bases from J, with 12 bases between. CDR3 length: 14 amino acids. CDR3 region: CASSDGINSQPQHF. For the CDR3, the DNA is TGTGCCAGCAGTGACGGGATAAACAGTCAGCCCCAGCATTTT.

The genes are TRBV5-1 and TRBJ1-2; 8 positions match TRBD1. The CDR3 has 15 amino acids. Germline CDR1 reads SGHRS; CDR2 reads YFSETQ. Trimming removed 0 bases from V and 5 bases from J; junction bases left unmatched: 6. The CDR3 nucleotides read TGCGCCAGCAGCTTGGAGTCAGGGGGCGTATATGGCTACACCTTC. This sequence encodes CASSLESGGVYGYTF. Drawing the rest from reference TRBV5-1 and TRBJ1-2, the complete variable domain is KAGVTQTPRYLIKTRGQQVTLSCSPISGHRSVSWYQQTPGQGLQFLFEYFSETQRNKGNFPGRFSGRQFSNSRSEMNVSTLELGDSALYLCASSLESGGVYGYTFGSGTRLTVV.

CDR3 sequence: CASRKQGWTEAFF. The CDR3 nucleotides read TGTGCCAGCAGGAAACAGGGGTGGACTGAAGCTTTCTTT. This chain joins TRBV6-5 and TRBJ1-1; 7 nucleotides agree with TRBD1. CDR1 is MNHEY, CDR2 SVGAGI, per germline. The ends lost 6 bases at V and 5 bases at J; junction bases unmatched: 6. CDR3 size: 13 residues.

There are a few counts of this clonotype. The CDR3 region is CASSLATDPTDTQYF. The CDR3 DNA sequence: TGTGCCAGCAGCCTAGCTACGGACCCCACAGATACGCAGTATTTT. The chain joins TRBV12-3 or TRBV12-4 to TRBJ2-3; D might be TRBD2 (5 bases). CDR3 length equals 15 residues. The ends were cut back, 6 bases at V and 2 bases at J, with 15 bases in the middle.

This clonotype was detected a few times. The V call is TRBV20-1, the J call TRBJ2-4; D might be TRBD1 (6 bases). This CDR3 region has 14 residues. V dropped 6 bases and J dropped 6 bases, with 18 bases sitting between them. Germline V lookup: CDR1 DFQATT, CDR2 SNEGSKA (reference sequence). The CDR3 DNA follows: TGCAGTGCGCCTTCAGGGGCGACAGGAAACATTCAGTACTTC. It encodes CSAPSGATGNIQYF.

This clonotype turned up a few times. CDR3 DNA: TGCAGTGCTACATCAGGGGATCTGACAGATACGCAGTATTTT. The encoded protein is CSATSGDLTDTQYF. J is TRBJ2-3 and V is TRBV20-1; perhaps TRBD1 as D (6 bases). The germline V gene has CDR1 DFQATT and CDR2 SNEGSKA (reference sequence). This CDR3 has 14 residues. The V and J ends lost 4 bases and 3 bases respectively, with 14 bases between them.